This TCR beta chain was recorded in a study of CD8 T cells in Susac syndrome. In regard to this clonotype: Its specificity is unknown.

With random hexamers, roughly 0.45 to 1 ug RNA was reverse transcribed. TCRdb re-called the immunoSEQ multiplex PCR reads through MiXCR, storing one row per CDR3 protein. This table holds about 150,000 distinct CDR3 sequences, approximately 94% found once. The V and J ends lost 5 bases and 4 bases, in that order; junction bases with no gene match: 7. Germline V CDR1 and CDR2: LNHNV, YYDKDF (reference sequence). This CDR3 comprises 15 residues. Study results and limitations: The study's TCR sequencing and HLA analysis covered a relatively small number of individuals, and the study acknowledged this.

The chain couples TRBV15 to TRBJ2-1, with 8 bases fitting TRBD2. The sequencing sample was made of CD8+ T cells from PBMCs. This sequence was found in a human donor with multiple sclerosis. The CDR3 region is CATSSQRGSYNEQFF. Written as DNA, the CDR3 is TGTGCCACCAGCTCCCAGCGGGGGAGTTACAATGAGCAGTTCTTC.